Below are 21 T cell receptor beta chains sequenced from a single sample in a study of beta chain features in type 1 diabetes. Sequenced material consisted of expressed TCRB transcripts (all of the isolated RNA was reverse transcribed). Using immunoSEQ multiplex PCR, the repertoire was profiled, and TCRdb retains in-frame clones only, with some absent. The sample has over 40,000 clones, just over 50% seen once. The sequencing sample was made of Tregs from blood. These receptor sequences come from a woman aged 18-35 years in good health.

Only one count was recorded for this clone. The chain joins TRBV2 to TRBJ2-1, with a tentative D call TRBD2 (6 bases). The V gene's germline CDR1 is SNHLY and CDR2 FYNNEI. The CDR3 covers 21 residues. Between the trimmed V and J ends, which lost 5 bases and 1 base, there was a span of 30 bases. In DNA form, the CDR3 reads TGTGCCAGCAGTCCCTCCCCCGGCGGGACCTCCCCCGGGGAGTCCTACAATGAGCAGTTCTTC. Translation: CASSPSPGGTSPGESYNEQFF.

This sequence joins TRBV7-8 and TRBJ1-1; D is ambiguous. Looked up from germline, CDR1 is SGHVS and CDR2 is FQNEAQ. Deletions cut 7 bases from V and 1 base from J, with 13 bases between. The CDR3 totals 14 residues. As DNA, the CDR3 is TGTGCCAGCACCCTACTAAGTCAGAACACTGAAGCTTTCTTT. Encoded protein: CASTLLSQNTEAFF.

The chain uses TRBV2 and TRBJ2-1; the match to TRBD2 covers 11 bases. CDR1 and CDR2 (germline): SNHLY, FYNNEI. J was trimmed by 5 bases and V by 7 bases; bases with no gene match: 4. This CDR3 is 14 amino acids long. CDR3 nucleotide sequence: TGTGCCAGCAAGGGTAGCGGGAGGGACAATGAGCAGTTCTTC. Protein sequence: CASKGSGRDNEQFF.

This clone was found a few times. The chain links TRBV7-9 to TRBJ1-5; tentatively, D is TRBD1 (5 bases). Per germline, CDR1 SEHNR and CDR2 FQNEAQ (reference sequence). V gave up 2 bases and J gave up 3 bases, with 8 bases separating them. CDR3 length equals 14 residues. CDR3 sequence: CASSLRGNNQPQHF. In DNA form, the CDR3 reads TGTGCCAGCAGCTTACGGGGGAACAATCAGCCCCAGCATTTT.

The V gene is TRBV11-2, the J gene TRBJ2-7, with 10 bases lining up with TRBD1. Germline values: CDR1 SGHAT, CDR2 FQNNGV. The junction had 8 bases not matched to a gene; V was cut back by 0 bases and J by 6 bases. CDR3 size: 16 residues. The chain's CDR3 is CASSLDRGTGAREQYF. In nucleotides, the CDR3 is TGTGCCAGCAGCTTAGATCGTGGGACAGGGGCACGCGAGCAGTACTTC. The variable domain in full, completed from reference TRBV11-2 and TRBJ2-7, reads EAGVAQSPRYKIIEKRQSVAFWCNPISGHATLYWYQQILGQGPKLLIQFQNNGVVDDSQLPKDRFSAERLKGVDSTLKIQPAKLEDSAVYLCASSLDRGTGAREQYFGPGTRLTVT.

The chain links TRBV9 to TRBJ2-1, with D possibly TRBD2 on 5 matching bases. CDR1 and CDR2 from the germline V gene are SGDLS and YYNGEE. This CDR3 has 15 residues. V was cut by 0 bases and J by 5 bases, with 12 bases left in between. The chain's CDR3 is CASSVAVARHNEQFF. The DNA for the CDR3 is TGTGCCAGCAGCGTAGCGGTAGCGCGCCACAATGAGCAGTTCTTC. Combining the CDR3 with reference TRBV9 and TRBJ2-1 gives the whole variable domain DSGVTQTPKHLITATGQRVTLRCSPRSGDLSVYWYQQSLDQGLQFLIQYYNGEERAKGNILERFSAQQFPDLHSELNLSSLELGDSALYFCASSVAVARHNEQFFGPGTRLTVL.

This clone was counted a few times. This chain's CDR3 is CASSLARSGYEQYF. CDR3 nucleotides: TGCGCCAGCAGCTTGGCCAGAAGCGGCTACGAGCAGTACTTC. The genes are TRBV5-1 and TRBJ2-7, with a possible D match to TRBD2 (5 bases). Between the trimmed V and J ends, which lost 0 bases and 3 bases, there was a span of 10 bases. The CDR3 length is 14 residues. Germline V gene sequence: CDR1 SGHRS, CDR2 YFSETQ.

The rearrangement joins TRBV28 to TRBJ1-5; D unclear. The CDR3 covers 14 residues. Germline CDR1 reads MDHEN; CDR2 reads SYDVKM. Trimming left V 5 bases short and J 7 bases short, with 15 bases between. The CDR3 loop is CASSAPLRYQPQHF. The CDR3 DNA reads as TGTGCCAGCAGTGCACCCCTTCGGTACCAGCCCCAGCATTTT.

This clone was picked up a small number of times. The chain recombines TRBV19 with TRBJ1-5; 9 nucleotides agree with TRBD1. This CDR3 is 15 amino acids long. V gave up 5 bases and J gave up 5 bases; unmatched junction bases: 7. Germline V lookup: CDR1 LNHDA, CDR2 SQIVND (reference sequence). CDR3 residues: CASSGTGRLDQPQHF. The CDR3 region has the DNA TGTGCCAGTAGTGGGACAGGGAGGTTGGATCAGCCCCAGCATTTT.

The chain joins TRBV7-9 to TRBJ1-3, with D hard to call. Germline loops: CDR1 SEHNR, CDR2 FQNEAQ (reference sequence). V lost 5 bases and J 1 base, leaving 9 bases between the germline ends. There are 14 residues in the CDR3. The CDR3 loop reads CASSLRGSGNTIYF. DNA for the CDR3: TGTGCCAGCAGCCTTCGGGGTTCTGGAAACACCATATATTTT.

This clone has just a few counts. The chain joins TRBV5-4 to TRBJ1-2; 7 nucleotides align to TRBD1. Trimming took 0 bases from V and 4 from J; bases not matched to a gene: 6. CDR3 length: 15 amino acids. CDR1 is SGHNT and CDR2 is YYREEE in the germline V gene (reference sequence). The CDR3 here is CASSLGQGGFYGYTF. CDR3 in DNA: TGTGCCAGCAGCTTGGGACAGGGCGGATTCTATGGCTACACCTTC. The full variable domain, with the rest looked up from reference TRBV5-4 and TRBJ1-2, is ETGVTQSPTHLIKTRGQQVTLRCSSQSGHNTVSWYQQALGQGPQFIFQYYREEENGRGNFPPRFSGLQFPNYSSELNVNALELDDSALYLCASSLGQGGFYGYTFGSGTRLTVV.

V is TRBV30 and J is TRBJ2-7; 8 bases are shared with TRBD1. The germline V gene has CDR1 GTSNPN and CDR2 SVGIG (reference sequence). V shed 4 bases, J shed 6 bases, and the junction held 8 bases outside the gene matches. CDR3 length equals 13 residues. Written as DNA, the CDR3 is TGTGCCTGGAAAGGGCAGGGGGCTGGCGAGCAGTACTTC. Its protein product is CAWKGQGAGEQYF. The entire variable domain, with the rest obtained from reference TRBV30 and TRBJ2-7, is as follows: SQTIHQWPATLVQPVGSPLSLECTVEGTSNPNLYWYRQAAGRGLQLLFYSVGIGQISSEVPQNLSASRPQDRQFILSSKKLLLSDSGFYLCAWKGQGAGEQYFGPGTRLTVT.

The V call is TRBV2, the J call TRBJ1-5, with 7 bases fitting TRBD1. This CDR3 has 15 amino acids. The V gene end was trimmed by 6 bases and the J gene end by 1 base; junction bases not matched to a gene: 6. Germline V gene lookup returns CDR1 SNHLY and CDR2 FYNNEI. This chain's CDR3 is CASRPDRVSNQPQHF. DNA of the CDR3: TGTGCCAGCAGACCCGACAGGGTGAGCAATCAGCCCCAGCATTTT. Complete variable domain (other parts from reference TRBV2 and TRBJ1-5): EPEVTQTPSHQVTQMGQEVILRCVPISNHLYFYWYRQILGQKVEFLVSFYNNEISEKSEIFDDQFSVERPDGSNFTLKIRSTKLEDSAMYFCASRPDRVSNQPQHFGDGTRLSIL.

This chain links TRBV5-6 with TRBJ2-3; D gene uncertain. The V and J ends lost 4 bases and 5 bases respectively, with 5 bases between them. The CDR3 is 11 amino acids. Germline CDR1 SGHDT, CDR2 YYEEEE. CDR3 nucleotides: TGTGCCAGCAGCCTAGTAGATACGCAGTATTTT. It codes for CASSLVDTQYF.

The chain uses TRBV5-5 and TRBJ1-1; D is uncertain. The CDR3 is 15 residues long. Trimming took 0 bases from V and 2 from J, leaving 11 bases between them. Germline CDR1 is SGHKS and CDR2 is YYEKEE (reference sequence). CDR3 in DNA: TGTGCCAGCAGCTTGGCCCCCGCAGGCAACACTGAAGCTTTCTTT. It encodes CASSLAPAGNTEAFF.

In its sample, this clone was seen once. V is TRBV5-4 and J is TRBJ2-7; TRBD2 matches 11 bases. Germline V gives CDR1 SGHNT, CDR2 YYREEE (reference sequence). The V gene end was trimmed by 1 base and the J gene end by 2 bases; junction bases not matched to a gene: 5. This CDR3 has 16 amino acids. In DNA form, the CDR3 reads TGTGCCAGCAGCTTGACTAGCGGGAGTTTAGCCTACGAGCAGTACTTC. It is translated as CASSLTSGSLAYEQYF. Drawing the rest from reference TRBV5-4 and TRBJ2-7, the complete variable domain is ETGVTQSPTHLIKTRGQQVTLRCSSQSGHNTVSWYQQALGQGPQFIFQYYREEENGRGNFPPRFSGLQFPNYSSELNVNALELDDSALYLCASSLTSGSLAYEQYFGPGTRLTVT.

Only a few counts were recorded for this clone. The chain joins TRBV30 to TRBJ2-5, with TRBD2 identical over 12 bases. Germline lookup yields CDR1 GTSNPN and CDR2 SVGIG (reference sequence). The CDR3 covers 16 residues. The ends lost 3 bases at V and 0 bases at J; junction bases unmatched: 5. The CDR3 reads CAWSQGLAGNQETQYF. The DNA of the CDR3 is TGTGCCTGGAGCCAAGGACTAGCGGGAAACCAAGAGACCCAGTACTTC. Looking up the rest from reference TRBV30 and TRBJ2-5 gives the full variable domain: SQTIHQWPATLVQPVGSPLSLECTVEGTSNPNLYWYRQAAGRGLQLLFYSVGIGQISSEVPQNLSASRPQDRQFILSSKKLLLSDSGFYLCAWSQGLAGNQETQYFGPGTRLLVL.

The chain has TRBV18 and TRBJ1-1, with D unclear. Germline CDR1 is KGHSH and CDR2 is LQKENI. Deletions cut 0 bases from V and 3 bases from J, with 8 bases between. The CDR3 is made up of 14 amino acids. CDR3 in amino acids: CASSPPGAHTEAFF. Here the CDR3 DNA reads TGTGCCAGCTCACCACCGGGAGCCCACACTGAAGCTTTCTTT.

This chain connects TRBV12-5 to TRBJ2-1; TRBD1 is a possible D gene (6 bases). CDR1 and CDR2 from the germline V gene are LGHNT and FRNRAP. CDR3 length equals 14 residues. Trimming pared 1 base from V and 9 bases from J, leaving 13 bases between. The CDR3 sequence is CASGLDGQFSEQFF. In nucleotides, the CDR3 is TGTGCTAGTGGTTTGGACGGACAGTTCAGTGAGCAGTTCTTC.

The genes are TRBV15 and TRBJ1-1; D gene unclear. Germline V gives CDR1 LNHNV, CDR2 YYDKDF (reference sequence). V gave up 0 bases and J gave up 11 bases, with 13 bases separating them. This CDR3 is 13 amino acids long. DNA for the CDR3: TGTGCCACCAGCAGAGATGCCCGGCCCGGGGCTTTCTTT. Translated, it gives CATSRDARPGAFF.

This chain uses TRBV5-4 with TRBJ1-4; possibly TRBD1 for D (6 bases). V lost 4 bases to trimming and J lost 6 bases, with 13 bases between them. The germline V gene has CDR1 SGHNT and CDR2 YYREEE (reference sequence). The CDR3 runs to 14 residues. Written as DNA, the CDR3 is TGTGCCAGCAGCCGTTTGGGGGCCGATGAAAAACTGTTTTTT. This gives the protein CASSRLGADEKLFF.